This passage covers 9 T cell receptor beta chains from one sample sequenced in a study of T cells in tumors and immune-related adverse events. The table came from immunoSEQ multiplex PCR; TCRdb's copy has only in-frame clones and leaves some out. Among 10,000 or so clones listed, just under 95% were seen once. Sequences were derived from lymph node tissue, sampled from a patient treated with anti-PD-1 therapy. These receptors all come from a female donor with metastatic renal cell carcinoma.

The rearrangement joins TRBV6-5 to TRBJ2-3, with D perhaps being TRBD1 or TRBD2 (5 bases each). V lost 5 bases and J 0 bases, leaving 12 bases between the germline ends. Germline-derived CDR1 and CDR2 are MNHEY and SVGAGI. CDR3 length equals 15 residues. The CDR3 nucleotides read TGTGCCAGCAGTCAGGGAGAGACTAGCACAGATACGCAGTATTTT. This codes for CASSQGETSTDTQYF.

The rearrangement links TRBV7-2 to TRBJ2-7; 10 bases agree with TRBD2. The V segment lost 5 bases and the J segment 3 bases; nucleotides outside the gene matches: 13. This CDR3 comprises 17 residues. CDR1 and CDR2 from the germline V gene are SGHTA and FQGNSA. The DNA of the CDR3 is TGTGCCAGCAGCCCCAGAGATTTAGCGGGGGGCAACTACGAGCAGTACTTC. Protein sequence: CASSPRDLAGGNYEQYF.

Comment on this clone: A read error may account for a junction end that differs from germline. The V and J genes are TRBV7-9 and TRBJ2-3; D possibly matches TRBD1 or TRBD2 (5 bases each). The CDR3 is 17 residues long. CDR1 and CDR2 (germline): SEHNR, FQNEAQ (reference sequence). CDR3 sequence: CASSMGRGQGYPDQSDF. As DNA, the CDR3 is TGTGCCAGCAGCATGGGCCGGGGCCAGGGCTACCCAGACCAAAGTGATTTT. The full variable domain, rest sourced from reference TRBV7-9 and TRBJ2-3, is DTGVSQNPRHKITKRGQNVTFRCDPISEHNRLYWYRQTLGQGPEFLTYFQNEAQLEKSRLLSDRFSAERPKGSFSTLEIQRTEQGDSAMYLCASSMGRGQGYPDQSDFGPGTRLTVL.

The gene calls are TRBV25-1 and TRBJ1-6; D ambiguous. V was pared by 7 bases and J by 9 bases, with 16 bases between. CDR3 length: 14 amino acids. From germline, CDR1 is MGHDK and CDR2 SYGVNS. The CDR3 sequence is CASTVGNSGSPLHF. The DNA for the CDR3 is TGTGCCAGCACCGTGGGGAACAGCGGTTCACCCCTCCACTTT.

This clone was seen once. The rearrangement uses TRBV4-1 and TRBJ1-2; D is possibly TRBD1 (5 bases). V lost 0 bases, J lost 8 bases, and 19 bases lay in between. CDR3 size: 16 residues. Germline assignment: CDR1 MGHRA and CDR2 YSYEKL. The CDR3 is CASSQDPVGRAEGYTF. The CDR3 nucleotides read TGCGCCAGCAGCCAAGATCCGGTGGGCAGGGCGGAGGGCTACACCTTC.

The chain has TRBV10-2 and TRBJ2-7; D possibly corresponds to TRBD2 (5 bases). V was pared by 4 bases and J by 0 bases, with 19 bases between. Germline CDR1 is WSHSY and CDR2 is SAAADI. This CDR3 has 17 residues. CDR3 DNA: TGCGCCAGCAGTGGTGGCCTGGCTAGCCCAAGCTCCTACGAGCAGTACTTC. It codes for CASSGGLASPSSYEQYF.

The J gene is TRBJ2-2, the V gene TRBV5-1, with TRBD2 identical over 11 bases. V lost 0 bases, J lost 4 bases, and 2 bases stayed unmatched. The CDR3 is made up of 16 amino acids. Germline V gives CDR1 SGHRS, CDR2 YFSETQ. CDR3 nucleotides: TGCGCCAGCAGCTTGGCGGGACTAGCGGCCACCGGGGAGCTGTTTTTT. Translated, it gives CASSLAGLAATGELFF.

This chain joins TRBV2 and TRBJ2-5; 8 bases are a match to TRBD1. The ends lost 8 bases at V and 4 bases at J; junction bases unmatched: 6. Germline V gene data show CDR1 as SNHLY and CDR2 as FYNNEI. This CDR3 contains 13 residues. The CDR3 protein is CASVTGGSETQYF. In DNA form, the CDR3 reads TGTGCCAGCGTCACAGGGGGGTCAGAGACCCAGTACTTC.

V and J are TRBV2 and TRBJ2-3; D perhaps matches TRBD2 (7 bases). Looked up from germline, CDR1 is SNHLY and CDR2 is FYNNEI. The CDR3 runs to 16 residues. V dropped 6 bases and J dropped 2 bases, with 18 bases sitting between them. The CDR3 bases are TGTGCCAGCAGCAGGGGAGGGGTACTGAACACAGATACGCAGTATTTT. This gives the protein CASSRGGVLNTDTQYF.